The T cell receptor beta chain under discussion was sequenced for a study of blood T cells in healthy people across ages. The study, taken as a whole, reports: The study regarded diversity estimates from one million T cells as underestimates. More naive CD4+ cells and higher diversity marked long-lived donors relative to aged donors. Unsorted PBMC input precluded a conclusive naive versus antigen-experienced comparison.

Together with a sample-barcoded 5' primer, a J-beta primer mix was included in a second PCR lasting about 6 to 12 cycles. TCRdb ran MiXCR on the 5' RACE reads and lists one entry per CDR3 protein. The sample yields fewer than 1,000,000 distinct CDR3 sequences, 44% seen once. This clonotype was recorded a few times. What it binds is not known. Trimming cost V 4 bases and J 3 bases, with 6 bases left between them. Germline V gives CDR1 SGHDN, CDR2 FVKESK. The CDR3 loop spans 12 amino acids. Sequenced material: blood. The rearrangement uses TRBV14 and TRBJ2-5; D unclear. The sequence came from a man aged 55 to 70 in good health. Here the CDR3 DNA reads TGTGCCAGCAGCCGAATGGAAGAGACCCAGTACTTC. Protein product: CASSRMEETQYF.